This entry lists 13 T cell receptor beta chains sequenced from one sample in a study of blood T cells in healthy people across ages. With a J-beta primer mix and a sample-barcoded 5' primer, a second PCR ran roughly 7 to 11 cycles. MiXCR, run by TCRdb on the 5' RACE reads, gives a single entry per CDR3 protein. The sample has hundreds of thousands of distinct CDR3 sequences, around 31% seen once. Input material: blood. These TCRs come from a woman of 80 years or more in good health.

About this clonotype: This sequence may be a read error, since a much larger clone differs from it by one base. This rearrangement joins TRBV20-1 to TRBJ2-5; D may correspond to TRBD1 or TRBD2 (6 bases each). V gave up 6 bases and J gave up 11 bases, with 22 bases separating them. The CDR3 runs 13 residues. CDR1 and CDR2 from the germline V gene are DFQATT and SNEGSKA (reference sequence). CDR3 loop: CSASPGAGNEQYF. The DNA for the CDR3 is TGCAGTGCCAGCCCGGGGGCGGGGAATGAGCAGTACTTC.

This clonotype was observed a handful of times. For the CDR3, the DNA is TGTGCCAGCAGCTCCCGGACAGGGGCCTTGGAATGGGCCCAGTACTTC. Encoded protein: CASSSRTGALEWAQYF. The chain links TRBV11-1 to TRBJ2-5; 9 bases align to TRBD1. Trimming removed 4 bases from V and 9 bases from J; junction bases left unmatched: 15. Germline CDR1 and CDR2: SGHAT and FQDESV (reference sequence). This CDR3 comprises 16 residues.

At least ten counts were recorded for this clonotype. The CDR3, as DNA: TGCAGTGCTAGACTCCGACCTAGCACAGATACGCAGTATTTT. Its translation: CSARLRPSTDTQYF. The J gene is TRBJ2-3, the V gene TRBV20-1; unclear D gene. V was cut by 2 bases and J by 0 bases, with 9 bases left in between. The CDR3 extends over 14 amino acids. Germline lookup yields CDR1 DFQATT and CDR2 SNEGSKA (reference sequence).

This clonotype was counted ten times or more. This chain joins TRBV15 and TRBJ2-1, with D tentatively TRBD1 (6 bases). The CDR3 spans 15 residues. The V and J ends lost 0 bases and 0 bases respectively, with 6 bases between them. Germline V gives CDR1 LNHNV, CDR2 YYDKDF (reference sequence). CDR3 sequence: CATSRDRGSYNEQFF. Written as DNA, the CDR3 is TGTGCCACCAGCAGAGACAGGGGCTCCTACAATGAGCAGTTCTTC.

The rearrangement joins TRBV28 to TRBJ1-6; D is perhaps TRBD1 (5 bases). Germline lookup yields CDR1 MDHEN and CDR2 SYDVKM. V was cut by 7 bases and J by 8 bases, with 15 bases left in between. The CDR3 runs 14 residues. CDR3 region: CASKAPGVYSPLHF. In DNA, the CDR3 is TGTGCCAGCAAAGCCCCGGGGGTATATTCACCCCTCCACTTT.

Only a few counts were recorded for this clonotype. The chain carries TRBV30 and TRBJ1-6, with D perhaps TRBD1 (6 bases). Trimming left V 0 bases short and J 7 bases short, with 13 bases between. The germline V gene encodes CDR1 GTSNPN and CDR2 SVGIG (reference sequence). This CDR3 region has 15 residues. The CDR3 sequence: CAWSVQQGGNSPLHF. The CDR3 DNA is TGTGCCTGGAGTGTACAACAGGGTGGGAATTCACCCCTCCACTTT. Full variable domain (outside the CDR3, taken from reference TRBV30 and TRBJ1-6): SQTIHQWPATLVQPVGSPLSLECTVEGTSNPNLYWYRQAAGRGLQLLFYSVGIGQISSEVPQNLSASRPQDRQFILSSKKLLLSDSGFYLCAWSVQQGGNSPLHFGNGTRLTVT.

In the case of this clonotype: This may be a read error, as it is one base from a much larger clone. The chain has TRBV10-3 and TRBJ2-3; the match to TRBD2 covers 11 bases. The germline CDR1 and CDR2 sequences are ENHRY and SYGVKD. CDR3 size: 17 residues. The CDR3 bases are TGTGCCATCAGAGCTAGCGGGGGGCCACACCTTACAGATATGCAGTATTTT. Translation gives CAIRASGGPHLTDMQYF.

This chain connects TRBV6-6 to TRBJ1-5; D is uncertain. V was shortened by 5 bases and J by 5 bases, with 13 bases between the two germline ends. The CDR3 covers 14 residues. CDR1 is MNHNY, CDR2 SVGAGI, per germline (reference sequence). The CDR3 here is CASSPGPYYQPQHF. Here the CDR3 DNA reads TGTGCCAGCAGTCCCGGACCCTACTATCAGCCCCAGCATTTT.

This chain connects TRBV21-1 to TRBJ2-1; the D segment call TRBD1 is taken from the table without a DNA check. TRBV21-1 is assigned pseudogene status. The CDR3 covers 19 residues. CDR3 sequence reads: CASSKKGGGSSFSYNEQFF. The CDR3, as DNA: TGTGCCAGCAGCAAAAAAGGGGGTGGGAGCAGTTTCTCCTACAATGAGCAGTTCTTC.

There are many counts of this clonotype. The V call is TRBV7-9, the J call TRBJ1-1, with TRBD1 matching over 8 bases. This CDR3 comprises 15 residues. V lost 2 bases to trimming and J lost 3 bases; unmatched junction nucleotides: 5. Per germline, CDR1 SEHNR and CDR2 FQNEAQ (reference sequence). CDR3: CASSLTGGVDTEAFF. The CDR3 coding sequence is TGTGCCAGCAGCTTAACAGGGGGGGTCGACACTGAAGCTTTCTTT.

This clonotype was counted a few times. The chain uses TRBV7-9 and TRBJ2-1, with D maybe TRBD2 (6 bases). The CDR3 length is 18 residues. Germline V gene data show CDR1 as SEHNR and CDR2 as FQNEAQ (reference sequence). V was clipped by 4 bases and J by 0 bases, with 19 bases between them. The DNA of the CDR3 is TGTGCCAGCAGCTATGCACTAGCCCTACGTTCCTCCTACAATGAGCAGTTCTTC. It encodes CASSYALALRSSYNEQFF.

At least ten counts were recorded for this clonotype. The V gene is TRBV7-8, the J gene TRBJ2-1; 10 bases fit TRBD1. Trimming at V came to 1 base and at J to 5 bases, leaving 8 bases not matched to a gene. Germline V gene data show CDR1 as SGHVS and CDR2 as FQNEAQ. The length of the CDR3 is 17 residues. The CDR3, as DNA: TGTGCCAGCAGCTTAGACGACAGGGGGCACGTGGACAATGAGCAGTTCTTC. The encoded protein is CASSLDDRGHVDNEQFF.

This clonotype was seen more than once but under ten times. V gene TRBV7-2 combines with J gene TRBJ2-2; D not resolved. This CDR3 is 16 amino acids long. CDR1 and CDR2 from the germline V gene are SGHTA and FQGNSA. The V gene lost 1 base and the J gene lost 0 bases, with 9 bases spanning the gap. Here the CDR3 DNA reads TGTGCCAGCAGCTTAGAGCCCGGTGCGAACACCGGGGAGCTGTTTTTT. Encoded protein: CASSLEPGANTGELFF.